The 24 T cell receptor beta chains listed next were all sequenced from one sample in a study of T cells in Graves' hyperthyroidism and ophthalmopathy. RNA transcripts served as the template for amplifying TCR beta CDR3 regions. Using the HTBI primer set, a first-round RT-PCR was run on the TCR CDR3. Each CDR3 protein is one row after TCRdb ran MiXCR on the multiplex PCR reads. The profile shows about 130,000 distinct CDR3 sequences, approximately 24% of them singletons. Sequenced: blood. The receptors stem from a woman aged 45-65 years with Graves' hyperthyroidism that later progressed to Graves' ophthalmopathy.

This clonotype has a count of ten or more. The rearrangement joins TRBV3-1 to TRBJ1-4; D uncertain. V was clipped by 4 bases and J by 7 bases, with 22 bases between them. This CDR3 has 17 amino acids. Germline V gene data show CDR1 as LGHDT and CDR2 as YNNKEL (reference sequence). The CDR3 DNA is TGTGCCAGCAGCCCTACTAGAAGTGGTGGCCGGACTGAAAAACTGTTTTTT. Amino acid sequence: CASSPTRSGGRTEKLFF.

There are many counts of this clonotype. The DNA for the CDR3 is TGCAGTGTTAACGGGAAGACCTACGAGCAGTACTTC. Its protein is CSVNGKTYEQYF. V gene TRBV20-1 combines with J gene TRBJ2-7; D perhaps matches TRBD2 (5 bases). Trimming left V 7 bases short and J 2 bases short, with 12 bases between. The V gene's germline CDR1 is DFQATT and CDR2 SNEGSKA (reference sequence). The CDR3 is 12 residues long.

In its sample, this clonotype was seen many times. The chain carries TRBV11-2 and TRBJ2-7; 9 nucleotides match TRBD2. The ends lost 8 bases at V and 4 bases at J; junction bases unmatched: 3. The CDR3 extends over 12 amino acids. CDR1 and CDR2 from the germline V gene are SGHAT and FQNNGV. The CDR3 DNA follows: TGTGCCAGCCGTCTAGCGGGGTACGAGCAGTACTTC. Residues: CASRLAGYEQYF.

This clonotype was recorded at least ten times. The rearrangement uses TRBV6-1 and TRBJ1-1; D unclear. The CDR3 extends over 14 amino acids. CDR1 is MNHNS and CDR2 is SASEGT in the germline V gene. V dropped 2 bases and J dropped 1 base, with 8 bases sitting between them. The CDR3 DNA sequence: TGTGCCAGCAGTGAATTGTTCGGGAACACTGAAGCTTTCTTT. Its protein product is CASSELFGNTEAFF.

This clonotype has a count of ten or more. The chain has TRBV2 and TRBJ2-5, with D unresolved. V was shortened by 2 bases and J by 9 bases, with 13 bases between the two germline ends. The CDR3 length is 13 residues. The germline V gene encodes CDR1 SNHLY and CDR2 FYNNEI. CDR3 in amino acids: CASSERTLISQYF. CDR3 bases: TGTGCCAGCAGTGAACGCACCCTAATTTCCCAGTACTTC.

The sample holds many counts of this clonotype. The chain links TRBV7-2 to TRBJ1-1, with 8 positions matching TRBD1. Per the germline V gene, CDR1 is SGHTA and CDR2 is FQGNSA. The CDR3 is 17 amino acids. The V segment lost 5 bases and the J segment 7 bases; nucleotides outside the gene matches: 18. The CDR3 reads CASSPGTGSLLFVEAFF. For the CDR3, the DNA is TGTGCCAGCAGCCCGGGGACAGGTTCCCTTCTTTTCGTTGAAGCTTTCTTT.

The sample holds a few counts of this clonotype. The J gene is TRBJ2-3, the V gene TRBV12-3 or TRBV12-4; no definite D call. The V end was cut by 1 base, the J end by 7 bases, with 3 bases between. The CDR3 contains 11 residues. CDR3 protein: CASSLDNTQYF. The CDR3, as DNA: TGTGCCAGCAGTTTAGACAATACGCAGTATTTT.

This clonotype was found many times. This chain joins TRBV6-5 and TRBJ1-5, with D hard to call. V shed 2 bases and J shed 6 bases, with 8 bases lying between them. Germline V CDR1 and CDR2: MNHEY, SVGAGI. CDR3 length: 13 amino acids. The DNA of the CDR3 is TGTGCCAGCAGTTACAAAGCTAGTCAGCCCCAGCATTTT. Protein sequence: CASSYKASQPQHF.

This clonotype showed up many times. This chain uses TRBV7-9 with TRBJ2-1; D is possibly TRBD1 (5 bases). Germline V CDR1 and CDR2: SEHNR, FQNEAQ (reference sequence). This CDR3 is 14 amino acids long. V was cut by 5 bases and J by 1 base, with 9 bases left in between. CDR3 region: CASSLGVSYNEQFF. CDR3 DNA sequence: TGTGCCAGCAGCCTAGGGGTGTCCTACAATGAGCAGTTCTTC.

CDR3 coding DNA: TGCAGCGTTTCCGGACTAGGGAAGGCCGGGGAGCTGTTTTTT. Translation: CSVSGLGKAGELFF. The chain combines TRBV29-1 with TRBJ2-2; 7 nucleotides match TRBD2. Losses at the gene ends were 5 bases for V and 6 bases for J; bases not matched to a gene: 9. The CDR3 spans 14 residues. CDR1 is SQVTM and CDR2 is ANQGSEA in the germline V gene.

This clonotype was seen at least ten times. The chain employs TRBV27 and TRBJ2-1, with a tentative D call TRBD2 (7 bases). Trimming took 5 bases from V and 7 from J, leaving 18 bases between them. The length of the CDR3 is 15 residues. In germline, CDR1 is MNHEY, CDR2 SMNVEV (reference sequence). CDR3 nucleotides: TGTGCCAGCAGTAGGGGGAGGGGATCTGGTAATGAGCAGTTCTTC. It translates to CASSRGRGSGNEQFF.

Ten or more counts support this clonotype. V gene TRBV11-2 combines with J gene TRBJ2-5; 7 nucleotides match TRBD1. The V and J ends lost 10 bases and 1 base, in that order; junction bases with no gene match: 9. Germline CDR1 is SGHAT and CDR2 is FQNNGV. This CDR3 is 14 amino acids long. The CDR3 reads CATTRRGLQETQYF. In DNA, the CDR3 is TGTGCCACCACCCGAAGGGGGCTCCAAGAGACCCAGTACTTC.

The table lists this clonotype with many counts. The chain uses TRBV28 and TRBJ2-5, with TRBD1 matching 7 bases. Germline-derived CDR1 and CDR2 are MDHEN and SYDVKM. There are 13 residues in the CDR3. J was trimmed by 5 bases and V by 6 bases; bases with no gene match: 6. The CDR3 bases are TGTGCCAGCAGGGCAGGGACAGCGGAGACCCAGTACTTC. Translated, it gives CASRAGTAETQYF.

This clonotype appeared many times. The chain carries TRBV28 and TRBJ2-2; possibly TRBD1 for D (6 bases). Trimming pared 5 bases from V and 5 bases from J, leaving 9 bases between. CDR1 MDHEN and CDR2 SYDVKM come from the germline V gene. The length of the CDR3 is 13 residues. CDR3 DNA sequence: TGTGCCAGCAGTCTAACAGGGACCGGGGAGCTGTTTTTT. Its translation: CASSLTGTGELFF.

CDR3 region: CASSLGWGGNEQFF. The CDR3 nucleotides read TGCGCCAGCAGCCTCGGCTGGGGAGGCAATGAGCAGTTCTTC. The chain combines TRBV5-1 with TRBJ2-1, with a tentative D call TRBD2 (6 bases). Trimming took 4 bases from V and 6 from J, leaving 14 bases between them. From germline, CDR1 is SGHRS and CDR2 YFSETQ. This CDR3 has 14 amino acids.

This clonotype appeared many times. This chain's CDR3 is CAVRDINTEAFF. The DNA of the CDR3 is TGTGCCGTCCGGGACATTAACACTGAAGCTTTCTTT. The chain couples TRBV6-1 to TRBJ1-1, with D maybe TRBD1 (6 bases). The CDR3 consists of 12 residues. Per germline, CDR1 MNHNS and CDR2 SASEGT. V lost 11 bases and J lost 2, with 12 bases in between.

This clonotype was seen a handful of times. CDR3 amino acids: CASSSYLRQGGNEKLFF. The CDR3 nucleotides read TGTGCCAGCAGCTCTTATCTGAGACAGGGTGGGAATGAAAAACTGTTTTTT. The chain couples TRBV5-4 to TRBJ1-4; 7 nucleotides agree with TRBD1. The trim removed 3 bases at V and 5 bases at J, leaving 13 bases unmatched. CDR1 and CDR2 from the germline V gene are SGHNT and YYREEE (reference sequence). The CDR3 has 17 amino acids.

This clonotype was found a few times. The genes are TRBV14 and TRBJ1-1, with 8 bases that match TRBD1. This CDR3 contains 16 residues. Per germline, CDR1 SGHDN and CDR2 FVKESK. With V trimmed by 4 bases and J by 2 bases, 9 bases remained unmatched. DNA of the CDR3: TGTGCCAGCAGCCCTGGGACAGGCAAACTTAACACTGAAGCTTTCTTT. This translates into CASSPGTGKLNTEAFF.

This clonotype has at least ten counts. J is TRBJ2-7 and V is TRBV5-1, with D tentatively TRBD1 (6 bases). Trimming removed 4 bases at V and 9 bases at J, with 20 bases between. Germline values: CDR1 SGHRS, CDR2 YFSETQ. The CDR3 sequence is 14 residues long. The CDR3 nucleotides read TGCGCCAGCAGCCTACCGGGACCCCAAGGGGGGCAGTACTTC. This translates into CASSLPGPQGGQYF.

In its sample, this clonotype was seen once. The chain employs TRBV27 and TRBJ1-1; the match to TRBD1 covers 10 bases. Germline assignment: CDR1 MNHEY and CDR2 SMNVEV (reference sequence). CDR3 size: 20 residues. The V and J ends lost 0 bases and 0 bases, in that order; junction bases with no gene match: 13. Here the CDR3 DNA reads TGTGCCAGCAGTTTATCTGGACGGGGACAGGGGCGGTTAATGAACACTGAAGCTTTCTTT. Residues: CASSLSGRGQGRLMNTEAFF.

This clonotype was picked up a small number of times. The chain combines TRBV5-1 with TRBJ2-1; D gene uncertain. The CDR3 runs to 14 residues. Deletions cut 7 bases from V and 6 bases from J, with 17 bases between. Germline lookup yields CDR1 SGHRS and CDR2 YFSETQ. CDR3 sequence reads: CASRPGPSTNEQFF. The CDR3, as DNA: TGCGCCAGCCGGCCCGGCCCGTCCACCAATGAGCAGTTCTTC.

The gene calls are TRBV27 and TRBJ2-1; 8 bases line up with TRBD2. This CDR3 region has 18 residues. V was pared by 6 bases and J by 2 bases, with 15 bases of the junction left unmatched. Per the germline V gene, CDR1 is MNHEY and CDR2 is SMNVEV (reference sequence). The CDR3 DNA reads TGTGCCAGCAGGGGCGGGGGGTTTACCTTAAGCCCCTACAATGAGCAGTTCTTC. Its protein product is CASRGGGFTLSPYNEQFF.

The chain combines TRBV28 with TRBJ1-4, with 11 nucleotides matching TRBD1. The CDR3 contains 16 residues. The J segment lost 8 bases and the V segment lost 5 bases, leaving 10 bases of the junction unmatched. From germline, CDR1 is MDHEN and CDR2 SYDVKM. DNA of the CDR3: TGTGCCAGCAGTCCTGTTAGGACAGGGGGCCGAGAAAAACTGTTTTTT. Amino acid sequence: CASSPVRTGGREKLFF.

The rearrangement links TRBV13 to TRBJ2-1; D is ambiguous. The CDR3 consists of 17 residues. The germline CDR1 and CDR2 sequences are PRHDT and FYEKMQ (reference sequence). V lost 5 bases, J lost 7 bases, and 24 bases lay in between. The CDR3 spells CASSPIGGGVEFNEQFF. The CDR3 region has the DNA TGTGCCAGCAGCCCGATCGGCGGTGGGGTGGAGTTTAATGAGCAGTTCTTC.